Included here is one TCR beta chain sequence, with context. This record comes from a study of cytotoxic CD8 clonotypes in ibrutinib-treated CLL. Study summary: By median around 69 months, about 12 had progressed and approximately 15 stayed remitted; responses had been 2 complete and roughly 25 partial.

The CDR3 length is 15 residues. The germline V gene has CDR1 LNHDA and CDR2 SQIVND (reference sequence). J lost 1 base, V lost 8 bases, and 10 bases had no gene match. TCRdb's table, derived via immunoSEQ multiplex PCR, lists solely in-frame clones and lacks some. The sample includes 70,000 to 80,000 clones, roughly 80% of them seen just once. Roughly 2 micrograms of genomic DNA from cryopreserved PBMCs went into TCR beta libraries. The receptor comes from a human donor with chronic lymphocytic leukemia. This rearrangement joins TRBV19 to TRBJ1-1; TRBD1 matches at 7 bases. Sample: PBMCs, taken after 24 months of ibrutinib treatment. CDR3 loop: CASRTGGSANTEAFF. The CDR3 bases are TGTGCCAGTCGGACAGGTGGGTCGGCGAACACTGAAGCTTTCTTT. The entire variable domain, with the rest obtained from reference TRBV19 and TRBJ1-1, is as follows: DGGITQSPKYLFRKEGQNVTLSCEQNLNHDAMYWYRQDPGQGLRLIYYSQIVNDFQKGDIAEGYSVSREKKESFPLTVTSAQKNPTAFYLCASRTGGSANTEAFFGQGTRLTVV.